The clone carrying this T cell receptor beta chain was seen many times. Its specificity is unknown. The sample is drawn from a study of T cell repertoires in cytomegalovirus infection. About the study: Matching HLA type and CMV infection were both indicated by public TCR beta signatures. Study results and caveats: Dominant in the ex vivo response were TCR beta clonotypes restricted by HLA-C and specific for CMV.

Germline values: CDR1 SEHNR, CDR2 FQNEAQ (reference sequence). Trimming removed 5 bases at V and 5 bases at J, with 12 bases between. The CDR3 loop spans 13 amino acids. Each CDR3 protein is one row after TCRdb ran MiXCR on the reads. The sample has fewer than 250,000 distinct CDR3 sequences; roughly 22% are singletons. The sample consisted of CD8+ T cells from PBMCs. The source is a human donor in good health (CMV status not recorded). Some clones in this sample may be carry-over from other donors' samples. The chain couples TRBV7-9 to TRBJ1-1, with D perhaps matching TRBD1 (6 bases). The CDR3 loop is CASSRPGETEAFF. The CDR3 DNA is TGTGCCAGCAGCCGTCCAGGGGAGACTGAAGCTTTCTTT.